This T cell receptor beta chain emerged from a study of control samples from healthy donors and cancer patients. Germline V gene data show CDR1 as SGHRS and CDR2 as YFSETQ. CDR3 length: 17 residues. V was pared by 1 base and J by 3 bases, with 16 bases between. Produced via immunoSEQ multiplex PCR; TCRdb's table is partial and in-frame only. The sample carries 350,000 to 450,000 clones, about nine tenths recorded once. The sequencing input was PBMCs. The receptor was derived from a man aged 40-55 years with head and neck cancer. This chain uses TRBV5-1 with TRBJ2-2; a possible D gene is TRBD2 (6 bases). The CDR3 is CASSLIKGAGYTGELFF. For the CDR3, the DNA is TGCGCCAGCAGCTTGATAAAAGGGGCGGGATACACCGGGGAGCTGTTTTTT.